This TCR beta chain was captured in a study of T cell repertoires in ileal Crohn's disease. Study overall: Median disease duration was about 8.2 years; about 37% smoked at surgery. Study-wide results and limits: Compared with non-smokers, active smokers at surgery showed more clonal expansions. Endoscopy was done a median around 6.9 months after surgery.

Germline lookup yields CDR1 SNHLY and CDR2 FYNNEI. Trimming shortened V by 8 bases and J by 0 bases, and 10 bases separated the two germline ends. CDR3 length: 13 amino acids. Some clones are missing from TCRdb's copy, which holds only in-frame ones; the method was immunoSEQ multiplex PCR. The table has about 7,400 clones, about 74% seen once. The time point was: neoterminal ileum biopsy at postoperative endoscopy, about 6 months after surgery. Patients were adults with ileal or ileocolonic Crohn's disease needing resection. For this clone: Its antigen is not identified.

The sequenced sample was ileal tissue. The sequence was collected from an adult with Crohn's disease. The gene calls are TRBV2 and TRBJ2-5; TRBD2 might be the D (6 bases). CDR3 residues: CASAREYQETQYF. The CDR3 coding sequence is TGTGCCAGCGCTCGGGAGTACCAAGAGACCCAGTACTTC.